Shown below are 28 T cell receptor beta chains from a single sample sequenced in a study of blood T cell repertoires in COVID-19. Clones were sequenced by immunoSEQ multiplex PCR, and TCRdb holds only the in-frame ones, with some missing. This table holds about 64,000 clones, 88% found once. Sequenced input: PBMCs or T cells enriched from blood (not recorded which). The receptors originated from a woman between 35 and 50 years old who had recovered from COVID-19.

CDR3 in DNA: TGTGCCAGCAGCTTGTGGTTGGGACAGGGGGCTTACGAGCAGTACTTC. Protein product: CASSLWLGQGAYEQYF. The chain has TRBV11-3 and TRBJ2-7, with 12 bases matching TRBD1. The germline V gene encodes CDR1 SGHNT and CDR2 YENEEA. The CDR3 contains 16 residues. V shed 3 bases and J 4 bases; nucleotides not matched to a gene: 7.

This clone has only a few counts. The V call is TRBV12-5, the J call TRBJ2-2, with 10 bases fitting TRBD2. The germline gives CDR1 LGHNT, CDR2 FRNRAP. The CDR3 is made up of 15 amino acids. Trimming took 6 bases from V and 3 from J; bases not matched to a gene: 4. Written as DNA, the CDR3 is TGTGCTAGTGGGCGAGCGGGGGGGCACACCGGGGAGCTGTTTTTT. It specifies CASGRAGGHTGELFF.

The chain is built from TRBV4-1 and TRBJ2-7; D might be TRBD1 (6 bases). V was shortened by 0 bases and J by 5 bases, with 14 bases between the two germline ends. Germline V lookup: CDR1 MGHRA, CDR2 YSYEKL. The CDR3 spans 15 residues. As DNA, the CDR3 is TGCGCCAGCAGCCAAGAAGGAACAGGGCAGGACGAGCAGTACTTC. As protein: CASSQEGTGQDEQYF.

The V gene is TRBV27, the J gene TRBJ1-6; 7 bases map to TRBD1. The CDR3 runs 16 residues. V dropped 3 bases and J dropped 7; count of bases not matched to a gene: 9. Germline lookup yields CDR1 MNHEY and CDR2 SMNVEV (reference sequence). The CDR3 here is CASSLSTGAPNSPLHF. In nucleotides, the CDR3 is TGTGCCAGCAGTTTGTCTACAGGGGCCCCCAATTCACCCCTCCACTTT.

This chain links TRBV3-1 (or the pseudogene TRBV3-2) with TRBJ2-1; 11 bases align to TRBD2. Germline CDR1 LGHDT, CDR2 YNNKEL (reference sequence). The CDR3 is made up of 17 amino acids. J lost 0 bases, V lost 4 bases, and 5 bases had no gene match. The CDR3: CASSRQGLADSYNEQFF. Written as DNA, the CDR3 is TGTGCCAGCAGCCGTCAGGGACTAGCGGACTCCTACAATGAGCAGTTCTTC.

This clone was detected once. The gene calls are TRBV7-2 and TRBJ2-1, with a tentative D call TRBD1 (5 bases). Germline V lookup: CDR1 SGHTA, CDR2 FQGNSA. The CDR3 is 16 residues long. Trimming took 0 bases from V and 6 from J, leaving 15 bases between them. CDR3 in amino acids: CASSLAGRKSTNEQFF. CDR3 in DNA: TGTGCCAGCAGCTTAGCGGGGCGGAAGAGCACCAATGAGCAGTTCTTC.

This chain connects TRBV15 to TRBJ1-1, with 7 bases lining up with TRBD1. The CDR3 length is 15 residues. Per the germline V gene, CDR1 is LNHNV and CDR2 is YYDKDF (reference sequence). V shed 0 bases and J 5 bases; nucleotides not matched to a gene: 6. The CDR3 here is CATSRDTTGLTEAFF. CDR3 nucleotides: TGTGCCACCAGCAGAGATACGACAGGGTTAACTGAAGCTTTCTTT.

This clone was counted a single time. The rearrangement joins TRBV19 to TRBJ2-1, with 9 nucleotides matching TRBD2. CDR1 is LNHDA and CDR2 is SQIVND in the germline V gene (reference sequence). The CDR3 contains 17 residues. The J segment lost 3 bases and the V segment lost 5 bases, leaving 11 bases of the junction unmatched. The CDR3 sequence is CASSVPRRGGLYNEQFF. The CDR3 nucleotides read TGTGCCAGTAGTGTCCCAAGGCGGGGGGGTCTCTACAATGAGCAGTTCTTC.

The V gene is TRBV5-1, the J gene TRBJ2-3; 8 nucleotides agree with TRBD2. The CDR3 contains 16 residues. CDR1 and CDR2 from the germline V gene are SGHRS and YFSETQ. Trimming at V came to 1 base and at J to 2 bases, leaving 6 bases not matched to a gene. CDR3 nucleotide sequence: TGCGCCAGCAGCTTGATCGGTAGCGGGGACACAGATACGCAGTATTTT. Residues: CASSLIGSGDTDTQYF.

This clone was picked up one time. V gene TRBV5-4 combines with J gene TRBJ2-2, with 7 nucleotides matching TRBD1. The junction had 8 bases not matched to a gene; V was cut back by 2 bases and J by 7 bases. This CDR3 is built from 15 residues. The V gene's germline CDR1 is SGHNT and CDR2 YYREEE (reference sequence). As DNA, the CDR3 is TGTGCCAGCAGCTTCTACCGACAGGGTGACGGGGAGCTGTTTTTT. This translates into CASSFYRQGDGELFF.

The chain uses TRBV6-5 and TRBJ2-7; 7 bases are a match to TRBD1. The germline CDR1 and CDR2 sequences are MNHEY and SVGAGI. This CDR3 region has 13 residues. The V and J ends lost 6 bases and 7 bases, in that order; junction bases with no gene match: 9. The CDR3 DNA reads TGTGCCAGCAGCCGACAGGGAACGCTTGAGCAGTACTTC. Its translation is CASSRQGTLEQYF.

The chain has TRBV11-2 and TRBJ2-2; the D is unclear. The CDR3 has 13 amino acids. Germline values: CDR1 SGHAT, CDR2 FQNNGV. The V gene lost 5 bases and the J gene lost 2 bases, with 6 bases spanning the gap. CDR3 sequence (DNA): TGTGCCAGCAGCGATAGTAACACCGGGGAGCTGTTTTTT. Protein: CASSDSNTGELFF.

The chain is built from TRBV7-9 and TRBJ1-3; weak D call: TRBD1 (6 bases). V lost 4 bases and J lost 0, with 16 bases in between. CDR3 length: 17 amino acids. Germline V gene sequence: CDR1 SEHNR, CDR2 FQNEAQ (reference sequence). CDR3 loop: CASSYRGGLSSGNTIYF. CDR3 bases: TGTGCCAGCAGCTATAGGGGGGGCTTGAGCTCTGGAAACACCATATATTTT.

This CDR3 is CASSGKRGAGGDTQYF. Written as DNA, the CDR3 is TGTGCCAGCAGTGGTAAGCGGGGGGCCGGCGGGGATACGCAGTATTTT. The J gene is TRBJ2-3, the V gene TRBV27, with 9 bases fitting TRBD2. CDR1 is MNHEY and CDR2 is SMNVEV in the germline V gene (reference sequence). V dropped 5 bases and J dropped 6; count of bases not matched to a gene: 12. The CDR3 is made up of 16 amino acids.

This clone was found once. The rearrangement uses TRBV19 and TRBJ1-1; 7 bases match TRBD1. V shed 4 bases and J 3 bases; nucleotides not matched to a gene: 2. The germline V gene has CDR1 LNHDA and CDR2 SQIVND (reference sequence). This CDR3 spans 13 amino acids. CDR3 coding DNA: TGTGCCAGTAGTACAACAGGGGACACTGAAGCTTTCTTT. Translation gives CASSTTGDTEAFF.

The rearrangement links TRBV6-5 to TRBJ2-5, with TRBD2 identical over 7 bases. The CDR3 sequence is 15 residues long. The V segment lost 6 bases and the J segment 4 bases; nucleotides outside the gene matches: 11. Germline V lookup: CDR1 MNHEY, CDR2 SVGAGI. The CDR3 region has the DNA TGTGCCAGCAGGGCCCTTTTGGGGGGGGGAGAGACCCAGTACTTC. Translation gives CASRALLGGGETQYF.

The chain employs TRBV7-9 and TRBJ1-2; a weak D match, TRBD1 (5 bases). V lost 2 bases to trimming and J lost 8 bases, with 18 bases between them. The CDR3 consists of 15 residues. Per the germline V gene, CDR1 is SEHNR and CDR2 is FQNEAQ (reference sequence). The CDR3 DNA follows: TGTGCCAGCAGCTTAAGCGGAGCGGGACTTGGGGGCTACACCTTC. Protein sequence: CASSLSGAGLGGYTF. The complete variable domain, with remaining parts taken from reference TRBV7-9 and TRBJ1-2, reads DTGVSQNPRHKITKRGQNVTFRCDPISEHNRLYWYRQTLGQGPEFLTYFQNEAQLEKSRLLSDRFSAERPKGSFSTLEIQRTEQGDSAMYLCASSLSGAGLGGYTFGSGTRLTVV.

The rearrangement uses TRBV2 and TRBJ2-7, with D uncertain. The V gene's germline CDR1 is SNHLY and CDR2 FYNNEI. Trimming took 1 base from V and 3 from J, leaving 4 bases between them. The CDR3 runs to 12 residues. The CDR3, as DNA: TGTGCCAGCAGTGAAGACGGCTACGAGCAGTACTTC. It translates to CASSEDGYEQYF.

The chain is built from TRBV6-1 and TRBJ1-2, with D possibly TRBD1 on 6 matching bases. This CDR3 comprises 13 residues. From germline, CDR1 is MNHNS and CDR2 SASEGT. V was trimmed by 3 bases and J by 6 bases, leaving 11 bases between them. The DNA for the CDR3 is TGTGCCAGCAGTGACAGGGGTAGAGATGGCTACACCTTC. Amino acids: CASSDRGRDGYTF.

In its sample, this clone was seen once. The rearrangement uses TRBV2 and TRBJ1-6, with 9 bases fitting TRBD1. Germline V gene data show CDR1 as SNHLY and CDR2 as FYNNEI. The CDR3 is 16 residues long. V shed 6 bases, J shed 7 bases, and the junction held 10 bases outside the gene matches. DNA for the CDR3: TGTGCCAGCAGGATGGACAGGGGCGAAGGAAATTCACCCCTCCACTTT. It codes for CASRMDRGEGNSPLHF.

The chain recombines TRBV9 with TRBJ1-2; TRBD1 agrees at 8 bases. This CDR3 is 15 amino acids long. V shed 3 bases, J shed 8 bases, and the junction held 12 bases outside the gene matches. Per germline, CDR1 SGDLS and CDR2 YYNGEE. CDR3 DNA: TGTGCCAGCAGCGAGCACGGACAGGGAACGGAGGGCTACACCTTC. Its translation is CASSEHGQGTEGYTF.

This chain connects TRBV2 to TRBJ1-6, with TRBD1 as a possible D gene (5 bases). The CDR3 is made up of 18 amino acids. V was trimmed by 6 bases and J by 1 base, leaving 19 bases between them. Germline CDR1 is SNHLY and CDR2 is FYNNEI. CDR3 sequence reads: CASSTDSRGGSYNSPLHF. Written as DNA, the CDR3 is TGTGCCAGCAGCACCGACAGCCGGGGAGGGTCCTATAATTCACCCCTCCACTTT.

The V call is TRBV27, the J call TRBJ2-1; 7 bases are a match to TRBD1. This CDR3 has 15 amino acids. CDR1 is MNHEY and CDR2 is SMNVEV in the germline V gene (reference sequence). V trimming: 4 bases; J trimming: 5 bases; junction bases outside the gene matches: 8. In DNA, the CDR3 is TGTGCCAGCAGTTCCGGACAGGTGCTCCACAATGAGCAGTTCTTC. This codes for CASSSGQVLHNEQFF.

The chain employs TRBV11-3 and TRBJ1-2, with TRBD1 identical over 7 bases. The trim removed 5 bases at V and 3 bases at J, leaving 3 bases unmatched. Per the germline V gene, CDR1 is SGHNT and CDR2 is YENEEA. CDR3 size: 13 residues. The chain's CDR3 is CASSPGTDYGYTF. CDR3 bases: TGTGCCAGCAGCCCCGGGACAGACTATGGCTACACCTTC.

The CDR3 loop is CASSVVVSGGALDTQYF. The CDR3 DNA reads TGTGCCAGCAGCGTAGTAGTCAGCGGGGGGGCCTTGGATACGCAGTATTTT. This chain connects TRBV9 to TRBJ2-3, with 10 bases identical to TRBD2. Germline assignment: CDR1 SGDLS and CDR2 YYNGEE. CDR3 length: 17 amino acids. J gave up 6 bases and V 0 bases, and 10 bases lay outside the gene matches.

The chain carries TRBV11-2 and TRBJ1-2; no clear D gene. V lost 0 bases and J 8 bases, leaving 10 bases between the germline ends. CDR3 size: 13 residues. The germline V gene has CDR1 SGHAT and CDR2 FQNNGV. DNA of the CDR3: TGTGCCAGCAGCTTAGATTATTCGGGAGGCTACACCTTC. It is translated as CASSLDYSGGYTF. Full variable domain (remainder filled in from reference TRBV11-2 and TRBJ1-2): EAGVAQSPRYKIIEKRQSVAFWCNPISGHATLYWYQQILGQGPKLLIQFQNNGVVDDSQLPKDRFSAERLKGVDSTLKIQPAKLEDSAVYLCASSLDYSGGYTFGSGTRLTVV.

This clone was seen only once. This chain joins TRBV5-1 and TRBJ1-4, with D possibly matching TRBD1 (6 bases). Germline V CDR1 and CDR2: SGHRS, YFSETQ. Trimming removed 0 bases at V and 0 bases at J, with 9 bases between. This CDR3 contains 16 residues. For the CDR3, the DNA is TGCGCCAGCAGCTTGGAGGCAGGGGCAACTAATGAAAAACTGTTTTTT. It encodes CASSLEAGATNEKLFF.

V and J are TRBV5-1 and TRBJ1-5; 8 positions agree with TRBD1. The germline V gene has CDR1 SGHRS and CDR2 YFSETQ. This CDR3 is built from 15 residues. Germline trimming cut 0 bases from V and 3 bases from J; bases unmatched to any gene: 2. CDR3 amino acids: CASSLGQGINQPQHF. Here the CDR3 DNA reads TGCGCCAGCAGCTTGGGACAGGGGATCAATCAGCCCCAGCATTTT.